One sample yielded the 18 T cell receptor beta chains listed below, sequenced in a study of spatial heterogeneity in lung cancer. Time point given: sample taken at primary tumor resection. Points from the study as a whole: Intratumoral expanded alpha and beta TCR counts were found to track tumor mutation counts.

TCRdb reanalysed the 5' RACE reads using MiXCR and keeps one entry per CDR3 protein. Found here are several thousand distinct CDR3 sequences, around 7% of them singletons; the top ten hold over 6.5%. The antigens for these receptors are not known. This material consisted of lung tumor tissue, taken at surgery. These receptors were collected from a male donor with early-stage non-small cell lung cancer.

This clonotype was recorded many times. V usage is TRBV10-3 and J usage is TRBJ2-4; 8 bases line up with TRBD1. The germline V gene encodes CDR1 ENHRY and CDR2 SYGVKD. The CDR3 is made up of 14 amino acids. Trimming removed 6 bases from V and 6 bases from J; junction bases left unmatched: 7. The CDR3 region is CAIRAGGDGNIQYF. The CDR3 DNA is TGTGCCATCAGAGCAGGGGGCGATGGAAACATTCAGTACTTC.

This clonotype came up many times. CDR3 DNA: TGTGCCAGCAGTGAGAAGAGTGCAGATACGCAGTATTTT. This translates into CASSEKSADTQYF. V and J are TRBV6-1 and TRBJ2-3; no clear D gene. V was shortened by 3 bases and J by 4 bases, with 8 bases between the two germline ends. The CDR3 is 13 amino acids. CDR1 is MNHNS, CDR2 SASEGT, per germline.

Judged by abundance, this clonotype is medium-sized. The CDR3 region has the DNA TGTGCCAGCAGCCAAGATCTCGGGCAGAGTGAAGCTTTCTTT. It yields the protein CASSQDLGQSEAFF. The chain is built from TRBV3-1 and TRBJ1-1; D not resolved. CDR1 LGHDT and CDR2 YNNKEL come from the germline V gene (reference sequence). CDR3 length: 14 residues. V gave up 0 bases and J gave up 7 bases, with 12 bases separating them.

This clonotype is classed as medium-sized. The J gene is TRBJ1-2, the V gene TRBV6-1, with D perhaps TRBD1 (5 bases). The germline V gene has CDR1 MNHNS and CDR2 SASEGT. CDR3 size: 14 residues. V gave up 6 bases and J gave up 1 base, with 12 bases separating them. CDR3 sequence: CASRTGPSNYGYTF. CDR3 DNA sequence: TGTGCCAGCAGAACGGGACCGAGTAACTATGGCTACACCTTC.

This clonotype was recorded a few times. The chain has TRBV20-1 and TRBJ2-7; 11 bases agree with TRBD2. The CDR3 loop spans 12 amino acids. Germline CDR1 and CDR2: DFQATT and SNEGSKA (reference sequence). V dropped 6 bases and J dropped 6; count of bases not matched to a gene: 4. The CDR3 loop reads CSALAGGTEQYF. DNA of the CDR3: TGCAGTGCCCTAGCGGGGGGAACCGAGCAGTACTTC.

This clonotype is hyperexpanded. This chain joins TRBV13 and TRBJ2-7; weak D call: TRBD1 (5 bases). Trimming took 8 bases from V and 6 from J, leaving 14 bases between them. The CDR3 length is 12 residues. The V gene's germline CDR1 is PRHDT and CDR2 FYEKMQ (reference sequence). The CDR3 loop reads CASGQGSREQYF. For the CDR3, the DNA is TGTGCCAGCGGCCAGGGATCTCGCGAGCAGTACTTC.

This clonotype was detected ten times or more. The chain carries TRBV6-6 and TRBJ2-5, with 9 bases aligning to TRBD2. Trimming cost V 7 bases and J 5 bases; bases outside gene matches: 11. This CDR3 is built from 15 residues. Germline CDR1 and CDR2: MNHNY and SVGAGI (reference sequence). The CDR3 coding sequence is TGTGCCAGCAACCCAAGGACTAGCGCGACGGAGACCCAGTACTTC. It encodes CASNPRTSATETQYF.

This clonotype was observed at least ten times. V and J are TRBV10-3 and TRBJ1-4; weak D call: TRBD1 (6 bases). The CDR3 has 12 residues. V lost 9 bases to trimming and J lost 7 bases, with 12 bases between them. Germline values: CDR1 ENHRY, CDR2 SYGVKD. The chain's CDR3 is CAIRGRGEKLFF. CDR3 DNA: TGTGCCATACGGGGGCGCGGTGAAAAACTGTTTTTT.

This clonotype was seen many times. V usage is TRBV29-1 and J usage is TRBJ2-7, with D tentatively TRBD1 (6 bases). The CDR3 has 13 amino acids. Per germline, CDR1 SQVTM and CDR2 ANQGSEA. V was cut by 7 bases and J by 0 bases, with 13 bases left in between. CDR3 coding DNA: TGCAGCGGGATGGACAGCTACTCCTACGAGCAGTACTTC. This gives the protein CSGMDSYSYEQYF.

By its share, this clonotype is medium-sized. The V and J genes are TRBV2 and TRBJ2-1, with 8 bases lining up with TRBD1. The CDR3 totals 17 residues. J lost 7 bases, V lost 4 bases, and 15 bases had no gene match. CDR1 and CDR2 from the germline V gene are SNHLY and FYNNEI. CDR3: CASSAHEQGVPWNEQFF. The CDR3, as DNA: TGTGCCAGCAGTGCCCACGAACAGGGGGTCCCTTGGAATGAGCAGTTCTTC. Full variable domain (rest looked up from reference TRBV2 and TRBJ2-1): EPEVTQTPSHQVTQMGQEVILRCVPISNHLYFYWYRQILGQKVEFLVSFYNNEISEKSEIFDDQFSVERPDGSNFTLKIRSTKLEDSAMYFCASSAHEQGVPWNEQFFGPGTRLTVL.

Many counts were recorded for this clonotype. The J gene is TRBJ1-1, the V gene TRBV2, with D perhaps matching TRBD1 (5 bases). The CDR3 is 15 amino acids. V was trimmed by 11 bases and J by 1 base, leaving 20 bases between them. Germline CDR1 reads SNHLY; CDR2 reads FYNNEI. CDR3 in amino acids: CAGQFPAGGNTEAFF. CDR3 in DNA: TGTGCCGGACAATTCCCCGCCGGGGGGAACACTGAAGCTTTCTTT.

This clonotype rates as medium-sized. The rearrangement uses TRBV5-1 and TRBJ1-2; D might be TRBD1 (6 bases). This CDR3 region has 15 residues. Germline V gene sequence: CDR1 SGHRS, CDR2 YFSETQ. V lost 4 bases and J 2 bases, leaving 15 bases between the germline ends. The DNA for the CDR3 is TGCGCCAGCAGCCGCACCGGGACATCGAACTATGGCTACACCTTC. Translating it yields CASSRTGTSNYGYTF.

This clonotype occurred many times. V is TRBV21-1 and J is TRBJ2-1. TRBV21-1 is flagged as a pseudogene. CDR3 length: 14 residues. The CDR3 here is CASSKPSFYNEQFF. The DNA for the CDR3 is TGTGCCAGCAGCAAACCAAGTTTTTACAATGAGCAGTTCTTC.

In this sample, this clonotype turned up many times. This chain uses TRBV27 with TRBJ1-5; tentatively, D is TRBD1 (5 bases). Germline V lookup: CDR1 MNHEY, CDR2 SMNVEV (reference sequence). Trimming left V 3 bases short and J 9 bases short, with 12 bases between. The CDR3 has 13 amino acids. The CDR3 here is CASSFDHQGPQHF. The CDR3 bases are TGTGCCAGCAGTTTTGACCACCAGGGGCCCCAGCATTTT.

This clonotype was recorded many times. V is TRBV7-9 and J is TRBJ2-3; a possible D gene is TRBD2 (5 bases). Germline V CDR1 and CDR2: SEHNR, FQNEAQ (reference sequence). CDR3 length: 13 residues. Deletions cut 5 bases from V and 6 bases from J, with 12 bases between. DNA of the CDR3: TGTGCCAGCAGCCCCCGGTCGGGGGATACGCAGTATTTT. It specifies CASSPRSGDTQYF.

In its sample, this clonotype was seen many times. The CDR3 protein is CASSRSGGASADTQYF. In nucleotides, the CDR3 is TGTGCCAGCAGTCGTAGCGGGGGGGCCTCCGCAGATACGCAGTATTTT. The chain combines TRBV7-9 with TRBJ2-3; 11 nucleotides align to TRBD2. CDR3 size: 16 residues. Germline CDR1 and CDR2: SEHNR and FQNEAQ (reference sequence). V shed 6 bases and J 4 bases; nucleotides not matched to a gene: 9.

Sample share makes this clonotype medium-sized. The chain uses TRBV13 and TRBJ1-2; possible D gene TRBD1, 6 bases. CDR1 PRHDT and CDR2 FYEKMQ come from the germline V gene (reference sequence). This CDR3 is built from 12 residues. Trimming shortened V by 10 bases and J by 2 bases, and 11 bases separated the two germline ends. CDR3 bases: TGTGCCACAGGGGAGGAGAACTATGGCTACACCTTC. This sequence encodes CATGEENYGYTF.

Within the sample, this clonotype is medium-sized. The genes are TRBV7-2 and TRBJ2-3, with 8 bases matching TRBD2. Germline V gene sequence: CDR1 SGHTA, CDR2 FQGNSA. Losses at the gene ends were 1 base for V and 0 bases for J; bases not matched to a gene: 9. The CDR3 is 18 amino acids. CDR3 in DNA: TGTGCCAGCAGCTTAGTAGCCGGACTAGCAGTAAGCACAGATACGCAGTATTTT. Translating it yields CASSLVAGLAVSTDTQYF.